This T cell receptor (beta chain) was recorded in a study of blood T cell repertoires in COVID-19. Turning to the study itself: Samples came from the United States, Italy and Spain, spanning acute and convalescent COVID-19.

CDR1 and CDR2 (germline): LNHDA, SQIVND (reference sequence). The CDR3 is 15 residues long. The trim removed 1 base at V and 4 bases at J, leaving 4 bases unmatched. Symptom resolution, clearance, or two negative PCRs marked the recovered donors of Cohort 3. Method: immunoSEQ multiplex PCR; TCRdb's copy keeps in-frame clones and lacks some. This sample yields a few hundred thousand clones, of which over 75% are seen a single time; approximately 3% belongs to the top ten. The chain carries TRBV19 and TRBJ1-2; 9 bases agree with TRBD1. This receptor was taken from a woman aged 25 to 45 who had recovered from COVID-19. The sample was PBMCs or T cells enriched from blood (not recorded which). Written as DNA, the CDR3 is TGTGCCAGTAGTATAGGACAGGGGGATGTCTATGGCTACACCTTC. Translated: CASSIGQGDVYGYTF.